This T cell receptor (beta chain) was sequenced in a study of molecular identifiers for immune sequencing clone quantification (dated by TCRdb to between 2018 and 2020). Background on the whole study: For a replicate experiment, RNA from approximately 20,000 or 100,000 naive CD8 T cells was divided into five aliquots, of which four were sequenced. This methods study used CD8 T cells to benchmark TCR RNA copy counting and molecular-identifier clustering-based TCR repertoire sequencing (MIDCIRS). The investigation overall reported the following: Spiked-in Jurkat TCR RNA (approximately 10 copies' worth), which is not part of the donor repertoire, was contained in the naive libraries. In CMV-specific effector cells, clones with more than 20 RNA copies accounted for over 99% of molecules, whereas in naive cells such clones accounted for under 1%. Even against a background of some 920,000 naive CD8 T cells, spiked-in Jurkat TCR RNA amounting to a single cell's worth was reported to be detectable. Modeling indicated around 3 TCR RNA copies recovered per cell, compared with approximately 10 by digital PCR, which implies a capture efficiency of approximately 30%. When barcode sub-clustering was omitted, TCR diversity was inflated by chimeric consensus sequences, with chimeras reaching as high as 47%. Identical TCR molecules sharing a barcode could cause highly expanded clone sizes to be underestimated.

Libraries were prepared through PCR. Reads for this sample came from an Illumina HiSeq 4000. Bulk TCR libraries were prepared as previously described, using TCR primers listed in Table S5. The Qiagen AllPrep DNA/RNA kit was used to purify total RNA. Before analysis, reads from multiple sequencing runs of one library were combined. Per the authors' processing: Reads were retained only if the reads had an exact TCR constant sequence, and the retained reads were trimmed to 150 nt and grouped according to their 12-nt molecular barcodes. Reads within each barcode group were sub-clustered using a 15% Levenshtein threshold, and quality-weighted consensus sequences were constructed for each RNA molecule. Non-functional sequences were discarded, and so were lower-count sequences lying one edit away from another sequence. Based on a fit of two negative binomial distributions, barcode sub-clusters having less than 20% of the maximum read count were discarded. The raw public reads went through TCRdb reprocessing: fastp at Q25, MiXCR clone calling, in-frame beta chains kept. When rows share a CDR3 protein, they turn into one entry using the most common DNA and genes. TCRdb's processing, not the study's, gives the V and J calls here. The table for this sample lists about 510,000 distinct CDR3 sequences; over 20% of them were counted only once. Roughly 0.81% of the sample goes to the ten largest clones.

Comments on this clonotype: Its antigen remains undetermined. No base-level quality is on record; no much larger clone is a single base apart.

The germline V end is reduced by 3 bases and the J end by 3 bases; junction bases left unmatched: 3. Measured from the cysteine to the phenylalanine, the CDR3 is 15 residues long. Only the CDR3 DNA is retained, 45 bases long and in frame from the first base. Libraries of naive CD8 T cells were built from around 20,000 to 990,000 sorted cells, with 10%, 30% or 50% of the purified RNA used. On a BD FACSAria II, naive CD8 T cells were FACS-sorted as CD8+CD4-CCR7+CD45RA+ and collected into RLT Plus buffer. To test detection sensitivity, Jurkat RNA equal to ten TCR copies was added to samples of about 17,000-1,100,000 naive CD8 T cells. Enrichment of CD8 T cells was done with RosetteSep CD8+ T Cell Enrichment Cocktail plus Ficoll-Paque, and ACK red cell lysis came afterward.

The chain couples TRBV12-3 or TRBV12-4 to TRBJ2-2; TRBD2 matches 8 bases in the middle. The clonotype comes from a human donor in good health. Some libraries in this study had Jurkat cell RNA spiked in. Sequencing was carried out using naive CD8+ T cells from blood, with Jurkat cell RNA spiked in. The cell subset or site label, read with the paper, signifies: FACS-sorted CD8+CD4-CCR7+CD45RA+ naive T cells. The DNA sequence is given as TGTGCCAGCAGTTTCGGGAGGGGTGACACCGGGGAGCTGTTTTTT. Its translation reads: CASSFGRGDTGELFF.